The rows below give T cell receptor beta chains drawn from one sample of a study of blood T cell repertoires in COVID-19. Sequencing used immunoSEQ multiplex PCR; TCRdb keeps in-frame clones, though not all of them. The sample lists roughly 430,000 clones, 70% to 90% seen once, with 1.2% to 1.5% in the top ten. Sequenced: PBMCs or T cells enriched from blood (not recorded which). The source is a woman under 30 who had been exposed to COVID-19. Each CDR3 is given with its conserved first and last residue. Fields, in order: clone size, V gene, J gene, D gene, CDR3 protein, CDR3 DNA. The D gene is left open where the match is weak. Expanded clones get a size class; other rows say once, few or many, or leave the size out.

clone size: NA; V gene: TRBV6-5; J gene: TRBJ1-2; D gene: TRBD1; CDR3 protein: CASSSRTGHGYTF; CDR3 DNA: TGTGCCAGCAGTAGTCGGACAGGGCATGGCTACACCTTC
clone size: once; V gene: TRBV7-3; J gene: TRBJ2-3; D gene: TRBD2; CDR3 protein: CASSLTHPGLAGETDTQYF; CDR3 DNA: TGTGCCAGCAGCTTAACCCACCCGGGACTAGCGGGGGAAACAGATACGCAGTATTTT
clone size: NA; V gene: TRBV6-4; J gene: TRBJ2-2; D gene: NA; CDR3 protein: CASSVGLANTGELFF; CDR3 DNA: TGTGCCAGCAGTGTTGGACTCGCGAACACCGGGGAGCTGTTTTTT
clone size: few; V gene: TRBV2; J gene: TRBJ2-2; D gene: TRBD1; CDR3 protein: CASSFPPGQVEGELFF; CDR3 DNA: TGTGCCAGCAGTTTTCCCCCGGGACAGGTTGAGGGGGAGCTGTTTTTT
clone size: NA; V gene: TRBV5-4; J gene: TRBJ2-7; D gene: NA; CDR3 protein: CASSPSSAITYEQYF; CDR3 DNA: TGTGCCAGCAGCCCCTCCTCAGCGATCACCTACGAGCAGTACTTC
clone size: NA; V gene: TRBV11-3; J gene: TRBJ1-1; D gene: NA; CDR3 protein: CASSLDRGEAFF; CDR3 DNA: TGTGCCAGCAGCTTAGACCGAGGAGAGGCTTTCTTT
clone size: NA; V gene: TRBV5-4; J gene: TRBJ1-1; D gene: NA; CDR3 protein: CASSETGNTEAFF; CDR3 DNA: TGTGCCAGCAGCGAGACGGGAAACACTGAAGCTTTCTTT
clone size: NA; V gene: TRBV6-5; J gene: TRBJ2-7; D gene: NA; CDR3 protein: CASTGTGPYEQYF; CDR3 DNA: TGTGCCAGCACAGGAACAGGACCCTACGAGCAGTACTTC
clone size: NA; V gene: TRBV11-2; J gene: TRBJ2-5; D gene: NA; CDR3 protein: CASSPRRYQETQYF; CDR3 DNA: TGTGCCAGCAGCCCTCGGAGATACCAAGAGACCCAGTACTTC
clone size: NA; V gene: TRBV19; J gene: TRBJ2-1; D gene: TRBD2; CDR3 protein: CASKRAGGSSYNEQFF; CDR3 DNA: TGTGCCAGTAAGCGAGCGGGAGGAAGCTCCTACAATGAGCAGTTCTTC
clone size: NA; V gene: TRBV18; J gene: TRBJ2-3; D gene: TRBD2; CDR3 protein: CASSPLAGGPGTDTQYF; CDR3 DNA: TGTGCCAGCTCACCACTAGCGGGAGGGCCGGGCACAGATACGCAGTATTTT
clone size: NA; V gene: TRBV2; J gene: TRBJ1-6; D gene: TRBD1; CDR3 protein: CASTGGNSPLHF; CDR3 DNA: TGTGCCAGCACAGGGGGAAATTCACCCCTCCACTTT
clone size: NA; V gene: TRBV9; J gene: TRBJ2-2; D gene: TRBD1; CDR3 protein: CASSADRDSTGELFF; CDR3 DNA: TGTGCCAGCAGCGCGGACAGGGACTCTACCGGGGAGCTGTTTTTT
clone size: NA; V gene: TRBV12-3/TRBV12-4; J gene: TRBJ1-6; D gene: NA; CDR3 protein: CASSFGDNSPLHF; CDR3 DNA: TGTGCCAGCAGTTTCGGGGATAATTCACCCCTCCACTTT
clone size: NA; V gene: TRBV28; J gene: TRBJ2-6; D gene: NA; CDR3 protein: CASSPGEVSGANVLTF; CDR3 DNA: TGTGCCAGCAGTCCCGGGGAGGTCTCTGGGGCCAACGTCCTGACTTTC
clone size: NA; V gene: TRBV19; J gene: TRBJ2-5; D gene: NA; CDR3 protein: CASRKQGSFGQETQYF; CDR3 DNA: TGTGCCAGTCGAAAACAGGGATCGTTTGGACAAGAGACCCAGTACTTC
clone size: NA; V gene: TRBV28; J gene: TRBJ1-1; D gene: NA; CDR3 protein: CASSPTQGLNTEAFF; CDR3 DNA: TGTGCCAGCAGTCCGACCCAGGGATTGAACACTGAAGCTTTCTTT
clone size: NA; V gene: TRBV27; J gene: TRBJ2-7; D gene: TRBD1; CDR3 protein: CASSSGGTGRHEQYF; CDR3 DNA: TGTGCCAGCAGTTCCGGAGGGACAGGGAGACACGAGCAGTACTTC
clone size: NA; V gene: TRBV7-9; J gene: TRBJ2-7; D gene: TRBD2; CDR3 protein: CASSLGLAATYEQYF; CDR3 DNA: TGTGCCAGCAGCTTAGGACTAGCAGCCACCTACGAGCAGTACTTC
clone size: NA; V gene: TRBV5-1; J gene: TRBJ2-1; D gene: TRBD1; CDR3 protein: CASSLAPGQGAEQFF; CDR3 DNA: TGCGCCAGCAGCTTGGCCCCGGGACAGGGAGCTGAGCAGTTCTTC
clone size: NA; V gene: TRBV7-6; J gene: TRBJ2-2; D gene: TRBD2; CDR3 protein: CASSLAGGPGEELFF; CDR3 DNA: TGTGCCAGCAGCTTAGCGGGAGGGCCCGGGGAGGAGCTGTTTTTT
clone size: NA; V gene: TRBV27; J gene: TRBJ1-2; D gene: TRBD1; CDR3 protein: CASSLLGGAYGYTF; CDR3 DNA: TGTGCCAGCAGTTTATTAGGGGGCGCTTATGGCTACACCTTC
clone size: NA; V gene: TRBV5-5; J gene: TRBJ2-7; D gene: NA; CDR3 protein: CASSLEIRGSTNEQYF; CDR3 DNA: TGTGCCAGCAGCCTTGAAATCAGGGGCAGCACGAACGAGCAGTACTTC
clone size: NA; V gene: TRBV7-9; J gene: TRBJ1-4; D gene: TRBD1; CDR3 protein: CASSHDPGQGNEKLFF; CDR3 DNA: TGTGCCAGCAGCCATGACCCGGGACAGGGAAATGAAAAACTGTTTTTT
clone size: NA; V gene: TRBV29-1; J gene: TRBJ2-1; D gene: NA; CDR3 protein: CSVRSYNEQFF; CDR3 DNA: TGCAGCGTCCGCTCCTACAATGAGCAGTTCTTC
clone size: NA; V gene: TRBV5-6; J gene: TRBJ2-7; D gene: NA; CDR3 protein: CASSLVSVYEQYF; CDR3 DNA: TGTGCCAGCAGCTTGGTGTCAGTATACGAGCAGTACTTC
clone size: NA; V gene: TRBV5-5; J gene: TRBJ2-1; D gene: NA; CDR3 protein: CASSLRSAGLSYNEQFF; CDR3 DNA: TGTGCCAGCAGCTTGAGGTCGGCGGGGCTCTCCTACAATGAGCAGTTCTTC
clone size: NA; V gene: TRBV5-5; J gene: TRBJ2-5; D gene: TRBD1; CDR3 protein: CASSLVTGEETQYF; CDR3 DNA: TGTGCCAGCAGCTTGGTGACAGGGGAAGAGACCCAGTACTTC
clone size: NA; V gene: TRBV6-5; J gene: TRBJ2-7; D gene: NA; CDR3 protein: CASNLPGDSYEQYF; CDR3 DNA: TGTGCCAGCAACCTGCCAGGGGACTCCTACGAGCAGTACTTC
clone size: NA; V gene: TRBV7-3; J gene: TRBJ2-2; D gene: TRBD1; CDR3 protein: CASSDLGTGLAGELFF; CDR3 DNA: TGTGCCAGCAGCGACCTAGGGACAGGGCTGGCCGGGGAGCTGTTTTTT
clone size: NA; V gene: TRBV10-3; J gene: TRBJ2-2; D gene: TRBD2; CDR3 protein: CAISVSGGSGELFF; CDR3 DNA: TGTGCCATCAGTGTCAGCGGGGGATCCGGGGAGCTGTTTTTT
clone size: NA; V gene: TRBV5-1; J gene: TRBJ1-4; D gene: NA; CDR3 protein: CASSLMGGGTGEKLFF; CDR3 DNA: TGCGCCAGCAGCCTTATGGGTGGGGGGACCGGTGAAAAACTGTTTTTT
clone size: NA; V gene: TRBV28; J gene: TRBJ2-1; D gene: NA; CDR3 protein: CASNPMGLSSSYNEQFF; CDR3 DNA: TGTGCCAGCAACCCCATGGGACTTTCGAGCTCCTACAATGAGCAGTTCTTC
clone size: NA; V gene: TRBV6-1; J gene: TRBJ2-3; D gene: TRBD2; CDR3 protein: CASSESGRARGTDTQYF; CDR3 DNA: TGTGCCAGCAGTGAATCAGGGAGGGCCAGGGGCACAGATACGCAGTATTTT
clone size: NA; V gene: TRBV9; J gene: TRBJ1-1; D gene: NA; CDR3 protein: CASSVDPFGTEAFF; CDR3 DNA: TGTGCCAGCAGCGTAGACCCGTTCGGCACTGAAGCTTTCTTT
clone size: NA; V gene: TRBV28; J gene: TRBJ1-1; D gene: NA; CDR3 protein: CASSLGRRGTEAFF; CDR3 DNA: TGTGCCAGCAGTCTTGGACGTAGGGGCACTGAAGCTTTCTTT
clone size: NA; V gene: TRBV7-9; J gene: TRBJ1-5; D gene: TRBD1; CDR3 protein: CASSLVVGGTGRNQPQHF; CDR3 DNA: TGTGCCAGCAGCTTAGTAGTGGGAGGGACAGGTCGAAATCAGCCCCAGCATTTT
clone size: NA; V gene: TRBV5-1; J gene: TRBJ2-7; D gene: NA; CDR3 protein: CASSPVQDSLEQYF; CDR3 DNA: TGCGCCAGCAGCCCGGTTCAGGATTCATTAGAGCAGTACTTC
clone size: NA; V gene: TRBV29-1; J gene: TRBJ2-1; D gene: TRBD2; CDR3 protein: CVGLAGGPLNNEQFF; CDR3 DNA: TGCGTAGGGCTAGCGGGGGGGCCATTAAACAATGAGCAGTTCTTC
clone size: NA; V gene: TRBV4-2; J gene: TRBJ1-3; D gene: NA; CDR3 protein: CASSQSTASSGNTIYF; CDR3 DNA: TGTGCCAGCAGCCAATCGACAGCGAGCTCTGGAAACACCATATATTTT
clone size: NA; V gene: TRBV27; J gene: TRBJ2-1; D gene: NA; CDR3 protein: CASSLSGDSEQFF; CDR3 DNA: TGTGCCAGCAGTTTGAGTGGAGACAGTGAGCAGTTCTTC
clone size: NA; V gene: TRBV18; J gene: TRBJ1-6; D gene: TRBD1; CDR3 protein: CASSRTGVNSPLHF; CDR3 DNA: TGTGCCAGCTCGCGGACAGGGGTTAATTCACCCCTCCACTTT
clone size: NA; V gene: TRBV11-2; J gene: TRBJ1-2; D gene: NA; CDR3 protein: CASSLYREGYGYTF; CDR3 DNA: TGTGCCAGCAGCTTATACAGGGAGGGCTATGGCTACACCTTC
clone size: NA; V gene: TRBV5-1; J gene: TRBJ1-1; D gene: NA; CDR3 protein: CASSGARGTEAFF; CDR3 DNA: TGCGCCAGCTCAGGGGCGAGGGGGACTGAAGCTTTCTTT